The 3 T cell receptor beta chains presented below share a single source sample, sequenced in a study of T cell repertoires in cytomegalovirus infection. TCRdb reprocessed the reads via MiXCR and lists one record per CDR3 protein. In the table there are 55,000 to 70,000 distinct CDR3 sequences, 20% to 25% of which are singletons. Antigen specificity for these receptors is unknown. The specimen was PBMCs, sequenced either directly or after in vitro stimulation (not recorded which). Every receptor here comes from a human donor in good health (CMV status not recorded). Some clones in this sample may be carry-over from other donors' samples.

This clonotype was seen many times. CDR3 DNA: TGTGCCAGCAGCTTCTCTAGCGGGAGGGCCGGCACCGGGGAGCTGTTTTTT. It encodes CASSFSSGRAGTGELFF. The rearrangement uses TRBV7-2 and TRBJ2-2; 12 nucleotides match TRBD2. This CDR3 has 17 amino acids. Germline V CDR1 and CDR2: SGHTA, FQGNSA. The ends lost 3 bases at V and 4 bases at J; junction bases unmatched: 6.

The CDR3 bases are TGTGCCAGCAGTTTAGGGACAGGCTTTTACGAGCAGTACTTC. This codes for CASSLGTGFYEQYF. This chain uses TRBV27 with TRBJ2-7; the match to TRBD1 covers 8 bases. CDR1 and CDR2 (germline): MNHEY, SMNVEV (reference sequence). The CDR3 loop spans 14 amino acids. V trimming: 2 bases; J trimming: 4 bases; junction bases outside the gene matches: 4.

CDR3: CASSQDWGDRTPYEQYF. The CDR3 bases are TGTGCCAGCAGCCAAGATTGGGGTGACAGAACCCCCTACGAGCAGTACTTC. The V gene is TRBV4-2, the J gene TRBJ2-7; tentatively, D is TRBD1 (5 bases). CDR1 and CDR2 from the germline V gene are LGHNA and YNFKEQ. V was pared by 0 bases and J by 2 bases, with 17 bases between. This CDR3 contains 17 residues.